What follows are 32 T cell receptor beta chains derived from one specimen sequenced in a study of Graves' ophthalmopathy and Graves' hyperthyroidism. The study amplified TCR beta CDR3 regions using RNA transcripts. HTBI primers primed a first-round RT-PCR, and a second-round multiplex PCR followed. MiXCR was run by TCRdb on the multiplex PCR reads, yielding one entry per CDR3 protein. The sample consists of hundreds of thousands of distinct CDR3 sequences, 15% of them appearing once. The sequenced sample consisted of peripheral blood. The receptor source for this set is a woman between 18 and 29 years old with stable Graves' hyperthyroidism.

This clonotype appeared many times. The rearrangement uses TRBV12-3 or TRBV12-4 and TRBJ2-5, with D possibly TRBD2 on 5 matching bases. This CDR3 comprises 15 residues. The V end was cut by 3 bases, the J end by 4 bases, with 15 bases between. This CDR3 is CASSFREPSAETQYF. The CDR3 DNA sequence: TGTGCCAGCAGTTTTCGGGAACCCTCTGCAGAGACCCAGTACTTC.

This clonotype has ten or more counts. The genes are TRBV14 and TRBJ1-1; possible D gene TRBD1, 6 bases. The germline V gene has CDR1 SGHDN and CDR2 FVKESK. CDR3 length: 15 residues. The ends were cut back, 3 bases at V and 1 base at J, with 12 bases in the middle. The CDR3 coding sequence is TGTGCCAGCAGCCAGGTAGCAGGGGCGAACACTGAAGCTTTCTTT. Translation gives CASSQVAGANTEAFF.

This clonotype came up many times. The chain has TRBV27 and TRBJ2-2; D ambiguous. Per germline, CDR1 MNHEY and CDR2 SMNVEV (reference sequence). The CDR3 is 11 residues long. The germline V and J ends were trimmed by 8 bases and 7 bases, with 8 bases remaining between them. In nucleotides, the CDR3 is TGTGCCAGCTATTCGGGCGGGGAGCTGTTTTTT. Translation gives CASYSGGELFF.

This clonotype was counted only a few times. One end of the junction fails to match germline, which may point to a read error. The chain carries TRBV11-3 and TRBJ2-7; D is possibly TRBD1 (6 bases). The CDR3 runs to 13 residues. Looked up from germline, CDR1 is SGHNT and CDR2 is YENEEA. The CDR3 spells CVSSLSDSYEQYF. The DNA for the CDR3 is TGTGTCAGCAGCTTATCGGACAGTTACGAGCAGTACTTC. The variable domain in full, with the rest retrieved from reference TRBV11-3 and TRBJ2-7, is EAGVVQSPRYKIIEKKQPVAFWCNPISGHNTLYWYLQNLGQGPELLIRYENEEAVDDSQLPKDRFSAERLKGVDSTLKIQPAELGDSAVYLCVSSLSDSYEQYFGPGTRLTVT.

This clonotype was seen only a few times. The genes are TRBV7-3 and TRBJ2-2, with unresolved D. V was clipped by 4 bases and J by 6 bases, with 6 bases between them. Germline assignment: CDR1 SGHTA and CDR2 FQGTGA. The CDR3 is 12 residues long. CDR3 nucleotide sequence: TGTGCCAGCAGCTCCTCTTCCGGGGAGCTGTTTTTT. Translated, it gives CASSSSSGELFF.

This clonotype was observed a handful of times. Here the CDR3 omits its conserved ending phenylalanine or tryptophan, so a read error is the likely source. The V gene is TRBV7-2, the J gene TRBJ2-7, with D maybe TRBD1 (6 bases). Germline CDR1 SGHTA, CDR2 FQGNSA. The CDR3 covers 18 residues. CDR3 DNA sequence: TGCGCCAGCAGCTTAGCACACCCCGGGACAAAGCGCCTCGGCGAGCAGTACCTC. Translation: CASSLAHPGTKRLGEQYL.

There are many counts of this clonotype. This chain joins TRBV14 and TRBJ1-1, with D hard to call. Germline V gene lookup returns CDR1 SGHDN and CDR2 FVKESK. Deletions cut 0 bases from V and 4 bases from J, with 12 bases between. This CDR3 region has 15 residues. The CDR3 DNA sequence: TGTGCCAGCAGCCAAGACAAACGGCCGGTCACTGAAGCTTTCTTT. This sequence encodes CASSQDKRPVTEAFF.

In the case of this clonotype: A much larger clone differs by one base, so this may be a read error. The gene calls are TRBV10-3 and TRBJ2-7; tentatively, D is TRBD1 or TRBD2 (5 bases each). CDR1 ENHRY and CDR2 SYGVKD come from the germline V gene. CDR3 length: 12 residues. The CDR3 loop is CATRDPLYEQCF. As DNA, the CDR3 is TGTGCCACAAGGGACCCCCTGTACGAGCAGTGCTTC.

This clonotype occurred many times. V and J are TRBV6-5 and TRBJ1-3; tentatively, D is TRBD1 (6 bases). Germline V CDR1 and CDR2: MNHEY, SVGAGI. The ends were cut back, 2 bases at V and 4 bases at J, with 15 bases in the middle. This CDR3 contains 16 residues. Written as DNA, the CDR3 is TGTGCCAGCAGTTACACAGGGTTAGCGTCCGGAAACACCATATATTTT. This codes for CASSYTGLASGNTIYF.

This clonotype was observed a few times. The rearrangement links TRBV11-3 to TRBJ2-7; weak D call: TRBD1 (6 bases). Germline V gene data show CDR1 as SGHNT and CDR2 as YENEEA. Trimming cost V 5 bases and J 3 bases, with 14 bases left between them. There are 14 residues in the CDR3. CDR3 nucleotide sequence: TGTGCCAGCAGCGCCCCGGACAGTTACTACGAGCAGTACTTC. This codes for CASSAPDSYYEQYF.

The rearrangement joins TRBV10-3 to TRBJ1-2; D call uncertain. This CDR3 comprises 16 residues. Germline V gene data show CDR1 as ENHRY and CDR2 as SYGVKD. Trimming removed 0 bases from V and 0 bases from J, with 11 bases in between. CDR3: CAISESWQATNYGYTF. CDR3 coding DNA: TGTGCCATCAGTGAGTCCTGGCAGGCTACTAACTATGGCTACACCTTC.

The V and J genes are TRBV2 and TRBJ1-5; a possible D gene is TRBD1 (6 bases). The J call may be incorrect, as the DNA end agrees better with TRBJ2-3. This CDR3 contains 21 residues. Germline CDR1 reads SNHLY; CDR2 reads FYNNEI. CDR3 region: CASSEAAPGQRLGMSNQPQYF. CDR3 sequence (DNA): TGTGCCAGCAGTGAAGCCGCCCCGGGACAAAGGTTGGGGATGAGCAATCAGCCCCAGTATTTT.

This clonotype was observed at least ten times. This sequence joins TRBV10-3 and TRBJ1-1; tentative D call: TRBD1 (5 bases). Germline V gene lookup returns CDR1 ENHRY and CDR2 SYGVKD. Trimming removed 3 bases from V and 7 bases from J, with 21 bases in between. This CDR3 has 16 amino acids. CDR3 DNA: TGTGCCATCAGTGACCCTGTTTCCGACAGATCTGGTGAAGCTTTCTTT. Amino acid sequence: CAISDPVSDRSGEAFF.

The sample holds many counts of this clonotype. This rearrangement joins TRBV20-1 to TRBJ1-2; D possibly corresponds to TRBD1 (6 bases). CDR1 and CDR2 (germline): DFQATT, SNEGSKA (reference sequence). The CDR3 is 13 residues long. V lost 1 base to trimming and J lost 7 bases, with 13 bases between them. The CDR3 DNA sequence: TGCAGTGCTAGAGGCCAACAGGGACTTGGCTACACCTTC. It codes for CSARGQQGLGYTF.

This clonotype has at least ten counts. V usage is TRBV5-6 and J usage is TRBJ1-6, with 10 bases aligning to TRBD1. This CDR3 is 16 amino acids long. Germline V gene data show CDR1 as SGHDT and CDR2 as YYEEEE. The trim removed 2 bases at V and 8 bases at J, leaving 7 bases unmatched. The CDR3 spells CASSFWDRGVDSPLHF. The CDR3 DNA reads TGTGCCAGCAGCTTCTGGGACAGGGGCGTCGATTCACCCCTCCACTTT.

The J gene is TRBJ1-1, the V gene TRBV18; D perhaps matches TRBD1 (5 bases). CDR3 length: 17 residues. Per the germline V gene, CDR1 is KGHSH and CDR2 is LQKENI. V was shortened by 2 bases and J by 1 base, with 17 bases between the two germline ends. Written as DNA, the CDR3 is TGTGCCAGCTCACCAGGCAGCCCTGGGGCGGGGAACACTGAAGCTTTCTTT. This translates into CASSPGSPGAGNTEAFF. The full variable domain, its missing parts supplied by reference TRBV18 and TRBJ1-1, is NAGVMQNPRHLVRRRGQEARLRCSPMKGHSHVYWYRQLPEEGLKFMVYLQKENIIDESGMPKERFSAEFPKEGPSILRIQQVVRGDSAAYFCASSPGSPGAGNTEAFFGQGTRLTVV.

This clonotype was counted a single time. The chain couples TRBV6-1 to TRBJ1-1; 7 positions agree with TRBD1. CDR1 and CDR2 (germline): MNHNS, SASEGT. V gave up 1 base and J gave up 5 bases; unmatched junction bases: 10. This CDR3 comprises 16 residues. CDR3: CASSEDKGAIVTEAFF. As DNA, the CDR3 is TGTGCCAGCAGTGAAGATAAGGGGGCGATAGTTACTGAAGCTTTCTTT.

This clonotype has at least ten counts. This chain joins TRBV15 and TRBJ1-2; the D gene is possibly TRBD1 (6 bases). V gave up 1 base and J gave up 6 bases, with 12 bases separating them. The germline V gene encodes CDR1 LNHNV and CDR2 YYDKDF (reference sequence). The CDR3 runs to 14 residues. CDR3: CATSRGAGEHGYTF. Written as DNA, the CDR3 is TGTGCCACCAGCAGAGGGGCAGGGGAACATGGCTACACCTTC.

Remarks on this clonotype: A junction end diverges from the germline sequence, so it may reflect a read error. V is TRBV12-3 or TRBV12-4 and J is TRBJ2-2, with 9 bases aligning to TRBD1. The CDR3 consists of 15 residues. In DNA form, the CDR3 reads TGTGCCAGCAGCTTTAGGACAGGGGACACCGGGGAGCTGTGTTTT. The encoded protein is CASSFRTGDTGELCF.

The chain couples TRBV12-3 or TRBV12-4 to TRBJ1-2, with 9 nucleotides matching TRBD1. This CDR3 comprises 14 residues. The ends lost 7 bases at V and 4 bases at J; junction bases unmatched: 7. This CDR3 is CASKDTGGVYGYTF. DNA for the CDR3: TGTGCCAGCAAAGATACAGGGGGCGTCTATGGCTACACCTTC.

This clonotype came up many times. This chain joins TRBV6-5 and TRBJ2-7; TRBD1 or TRBD2 may be the D gene (5 bases each). CDR1 and CDR2 from the germline V gene are MNHEY and SVGAGI. The V gene lost 6 bases and the J gene lost 7 bases, with 16 bases spanning the gap. CDR3 size: 13 residues. CDR3 coding DNA: TGTGCCAGCAGACGGTCGGGACGACGAGAGCAGTACTTC. Translating it yields CASRRSGRREQYF.

This clonotype was seen repeatedly, ten times or more. This chain joins TRBV12-5 and TRBJ1-2; D perhaps matches TRBD1 (5 bases). V was shortened by 3 bases and J by 5 bases, with 13 bases between the two germline ends. The CDR3 runs to 14 residues. The germline V gene encodes CDR1 LGHNT and CDR2 FRNRAP. This CDR3 reads CASGFPTAGYGYTF. Written as DNA, the CDR3 is TGTGCTAGTGGTTTCCCGACAGCCGGATATGGCTACACCTTC. The entire variable domain, with the rest obtained from reference TRBV12-5 and TRBJ1-2, is as follows: DARVTQTPRHKVTEMGQEVTMRCQPILGHNTVFWYRQTMMQGLELLAYFRNRAPLDDSGMPKDRFSAEMPDATLATLKIQPSEPRDSAVYFCASGFPTAGYGYTFGSGTRLTVV.

This clonotype was found many times. A clone one base away is much larger, so this may be a read error. The chain has TRBV5-1 and TRBJ1-1, with D maybe TRBD1 (5 bases). From germline, CDR1 is SGHRS and CDR2 YFSETQ. The CDR3 runs to 13 residues. Trimming removed 4 bases from V and 1 base from J, with 8 bases in between. Written as DNA, the CDR3 is TGCGCCAGCAGCGGGGCAGGGAACACTGAAGCTTTCTTT. This translates into CASSGAGNTEAFF.

This clonotype was found many times. The V call is TRBV27, the J call TRBJ1-1, with 9 bases fitting TRBD1. Trimming cost V 5 bases and J 4 bases; bases outside gene matches: 5. CDR1 is MNHEY, CDR2 SMNVEV, per germline (reference sequence). This CDR3 is 14 amino acids long. CDR3 region: CASSHRGLVTEAFF. DNA for the CDR3: TGTGCCAGCAGTCACAGGGGGCTAGTCACTGAAGCTTTCTTT.

This clonotype was observed at least ten times. The J gene is TRBJ1-5, the V gene TRBV19; D might be TRBD1 (6 bases). CDR1 is LNHDA, CDR2 SQIVND, per germline (reference sequence). This CDR3 has 12 amino acids. Trimming took off 5 bases at V and 15 bases at J, with 17 bases between the two ends. The CDR3 loop reads CASSHGQIGRHF. The CDR3 DNA sequence: TGTGCCAGTAGTCACGGACAGATCGGGAGGCATTTT.

This clonotype was seen repeatedly, ten times or more. The DNA for the CDR3 is TGTGCCAGCAGTTTAAGGGCGGGGGAGCAGTACTTC. Translated: CASSLRAGEQYF. The chain is built from TRBV27 and TRBJ2-7, with a tentative D call TRBD2 (6 bases). The germline V and J ends were trimmed by 2 bases and 7 bases, with 9 bases remaining between them. The germline gives CDR1 MNHEY, CDR2 SMNVEV (reference sequence). The CDR3 contains 12 residues.

This chain joins TRBV6-5 and TRBJ2-5; no definite D call. The V end was cut by 0 bases, the J end by 5 bases, with 7 bases between. Germline V gives CDR1 MNHEY, CDR2 SVGAGI. The CDR3 runs to 13 residues. Here the CDR3 DNA reads TGTGCCAGCAGTTACTCGTTCGAGGAGACCCAGTACTTC. This translates into CASSYSFEETQYF.

The table lists this clonotype with many counts. The rearrangement uses TRBV28 and TRBJ2-5, with D perhaps assigned TRBD1 or TRBD2 (5 bases each). V lost 7 bases and J lost 2, with 23 bases in between. The germline gives CDR1 MDHEN, CDR2 SYDVKM. This CDR3 has 17 residues. This CDR3 is CASTNLIGAPPQETQYF. CDR3 nucleotides: TGTGCCAGCACGAACCTGATCGGGGCCCCGCCTCAAGAGACCCAGTACTTC.

V and J are TRBV11-3 and TRBJ2-4; 8 nucleotides align to TRBD1. V shed 5 bases and J 4 bases; nucleotides not matched to a gene: 4. The CDR3 has 14 amino acids. CDR1 and CDR2 from the germline V gene are SGHNT and YENEEA. CDR3 nucleotide sequence: TGTGCCAGCAGCATACGGACAGGGAAAAACATTCAGTACTTC. This codes for CASSIRTGKNIQYF.

This chain connects TRBV30 to TRBJ1-2, with D perhaps matching TRBD1 (6 bases). The CDR3 is made up of 13 amino acids. Germline loops: CDR1 GTSNPN, CDR2 SVGIG (reference sequence). V lost 4 bases and J 3 bases, leaving 12 bases between the germline ends. The CDR3 nucleotides read TGTGCCTGGACAGGGGAAATGGACTATGGCTACACCTTC. Encoded protein: CAWTGEMDYGYTF. The full variable domain, with the rest looked up from reference TRBV30 and TRBJ1-2, is SQTIHQWPATLVQPVGSPLSLECTVEGTSNPNLYWYRQAAGRGLQLLFYSVGIGQISSEVPQNLSASRPQDRQFILSSKKLLLSDSGFYLCAWTGEMDYGYTFGSGTRLTVV.

The CDR3 protein is CASSNTGAAEAFF. CDR3 coding DNA: TGTGCCAGCAGCAATACAGGGGCCGCTGAAGCTTTCTTT. The chain uses TRBV5-5 and TRBJ1-1; 7 bases map to TRBD1. The CDR3 has 13 amino acids. V shed 4 bases and J 6 bases; nucleotides not matched to a gene: 6. Germline V gene sequence: CDR1 SGHKS, CDR2 YYEKEE (reference sequence).

This clonotype was picked up many times. The CDR3 DNA is TGTGCCAGTAGTCCCCCCTGGCCAGAGAACACTGAAGCTTTCTTT. It encodes CASSPPWPENTEAFF. The chain joins TRBV19 to TRBJ1-1; D ambiguous. With 5 bases removed from V and 1 base from J, the gap between germline ends came to 14 bases. The CDR3 contains 15 residues. Germline V gene sequence: CDR1 LNHDA, CDR2 SQIVND (reference sequence).